Detailed here is one TCR beta chain. The antigen remains undetermined. Assay: immunoSEQ multiplex PCR; the TCRdb copy retains only in-frame clones and omits some. The repertoire holds 84,000 or so clones, approximately 91% seen once, with more than 4.5% in the top ten. The sample is drawn from a study of T cell responses to AZD1222 COVID-19 vaccine. Germline V gene sequence: CDR1 LGHDT, CDR2 YNNKEL (reference sequence). The CDR3 sequence is 15 residues long. V shed 0 bases and J shed 4 bases, with 12 bases lying between them. General study findings and limits: Donors, mostly white British, included more females; clonal diversity was possibly underestimated. The span of vaccine-associated CD4 TCRs extended across spike, with dominance at 160-218 and 743-854. Repertoire sampling occurred only after the peak T cell response.

The material sequenced was peripheral blood, taken on day 0 of MenACWY control vaccination. V gene TRBV3-1 (or the pseudogene TRBV3-2) combines with J gene TRBJ1-2; D might be TRBD1 (6 bases). The source is an adult in good health. The CDR3 spells CASSQDVGAIYGYTF. In nucleotides, the CDR3 is TGTGCCAGCAGCCAAGATGTGGGGGCAATCTATGGCTACACCTTC.